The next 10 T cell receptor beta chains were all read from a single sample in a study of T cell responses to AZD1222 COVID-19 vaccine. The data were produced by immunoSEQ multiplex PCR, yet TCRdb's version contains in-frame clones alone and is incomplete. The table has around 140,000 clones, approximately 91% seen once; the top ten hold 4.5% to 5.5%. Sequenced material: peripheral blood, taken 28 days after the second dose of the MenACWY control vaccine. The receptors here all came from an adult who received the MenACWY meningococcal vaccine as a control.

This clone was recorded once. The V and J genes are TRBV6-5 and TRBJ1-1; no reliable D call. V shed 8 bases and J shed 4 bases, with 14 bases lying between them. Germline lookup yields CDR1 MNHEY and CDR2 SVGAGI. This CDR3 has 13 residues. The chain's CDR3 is CASCSTQITEAFF. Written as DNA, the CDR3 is TGTGCCAGCTGTTCGACTCAGATCACTGAAGCTTTCTTT.

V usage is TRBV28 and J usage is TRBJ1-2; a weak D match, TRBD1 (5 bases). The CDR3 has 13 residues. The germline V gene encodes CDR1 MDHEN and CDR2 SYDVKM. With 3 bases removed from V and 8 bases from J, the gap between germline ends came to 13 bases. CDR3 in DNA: TGTGCCAGCAGTTTCCTGGGACCAAGCGGCTACACCTTC. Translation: CASSFLGPSGYTF.

CDR3 region: CASSYMVGDSYEQYF. The DNA for the CDR3 is TGTGCCAGCAGCTACATGGTGGGTGACTCCTACGAGCAGTACTTC. The rearrangement links TRBV7-2 to TRBJ2-7; no reliable D call. With 4 bases removed from V and 0 bases from J, the gap between germline ends came to 13 bases. Germline lookup yields CDR1 SGHTA and CDR2 FQGNSA. The CDR3 is made up of 15 amino acids.

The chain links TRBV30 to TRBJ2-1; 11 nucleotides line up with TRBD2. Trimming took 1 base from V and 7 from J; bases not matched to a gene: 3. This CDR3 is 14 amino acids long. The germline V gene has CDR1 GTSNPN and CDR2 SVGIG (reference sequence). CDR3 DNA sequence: TGTGCCTGGAGTGGAATAGCGGGGGGGAATGAGCAGTTCTTC. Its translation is CAWSGIAGGNEQFF.

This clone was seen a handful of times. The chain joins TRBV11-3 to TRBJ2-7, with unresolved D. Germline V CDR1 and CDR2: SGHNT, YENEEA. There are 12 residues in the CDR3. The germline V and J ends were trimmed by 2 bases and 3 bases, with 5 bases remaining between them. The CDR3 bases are TGTGCCAGCAGCTTAATAGGCTACGAGCAGTACTTC. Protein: CASSLIGYEQYF. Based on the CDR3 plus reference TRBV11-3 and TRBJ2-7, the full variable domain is EAGVVQSPRYKIIEKKQPVAFWCNPISGHNTLYWYLQNLGQGPELLIRYENEEAVDDSQLPKDRFSAERLKGVDSTLKIQPAELGDSAVYLCASSLIGYEQYFGPGTRLTVT.

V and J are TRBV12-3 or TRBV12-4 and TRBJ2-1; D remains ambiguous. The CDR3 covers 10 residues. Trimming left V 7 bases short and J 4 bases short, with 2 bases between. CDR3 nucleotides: TGTGCCAGCATTTACAATGAGCAGTTCTTC. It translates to CASIYNEQFF.

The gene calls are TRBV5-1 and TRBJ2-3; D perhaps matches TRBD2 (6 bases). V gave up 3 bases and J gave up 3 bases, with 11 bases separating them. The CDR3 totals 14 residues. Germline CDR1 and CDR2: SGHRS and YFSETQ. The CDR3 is CASSSGLETDTQYF. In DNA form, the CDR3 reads TGCGCCAGCAGCTCGGGACTGGAGACAGATACGCAGTATTTT.

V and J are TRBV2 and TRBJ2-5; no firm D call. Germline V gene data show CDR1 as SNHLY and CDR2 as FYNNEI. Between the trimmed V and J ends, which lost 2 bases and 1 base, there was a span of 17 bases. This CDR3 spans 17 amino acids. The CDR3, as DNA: TGTGCCAGCAGTGAAACCCGAGGCTTTTCGTCCCAAGAGACCCAGTACTTC. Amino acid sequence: CASSETRGFSSQETQYF.

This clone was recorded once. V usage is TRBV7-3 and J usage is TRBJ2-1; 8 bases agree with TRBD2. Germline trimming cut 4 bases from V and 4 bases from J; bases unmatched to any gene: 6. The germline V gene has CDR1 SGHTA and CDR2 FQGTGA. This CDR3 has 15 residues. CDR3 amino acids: CASSSIAGFYNEQFF. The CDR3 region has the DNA TGTGCCAGCAGCTCCATAGCGGGGTTTTACAATGAGCAGTTCTTC.

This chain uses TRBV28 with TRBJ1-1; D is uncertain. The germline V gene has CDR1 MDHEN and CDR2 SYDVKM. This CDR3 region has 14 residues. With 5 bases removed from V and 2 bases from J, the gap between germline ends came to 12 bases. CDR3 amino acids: CASSIPPINTEAFF. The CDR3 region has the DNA TGTGCCAGCAGTATCCCTCCTATTAACACTGAAGCTTTCTTT.